The next 2 T cell receptor beta chains were all read from a single sample in a study of blood T cell repertoires in COVID-19. The assay was immunoSEQ multiplex PCR, and TCRdb's table has in-frame clones only and misses some. The profile shows under 130,000 clones, more than 85% of them singletons. The sequencing input was peripheral blood. The origin of the receptors is a human donor in a cohort sampled during active COVID-19.

This chain links TRBV19 with TRBJ2-5; D is unresolved. The V end was cut by 7 bases, the J end by 4 bases, with 19 bases between. CDR3 length: 15 amino acids. The germline CDR1 and CDR2 sequences are LNHDA and SQIVND (reference sequence). CDR3 loop: CASTRDFGSRETQYF. In DNA form, the CDR3 reads TGTGCCAGTACCCGTGACTTTGGGTCGCGAGAGACCCAGTACTTC.

This clone was recorded only once. The chain joins TRBV12-3 or TRBV12-4 to TRBJ2-2; D is ambiguous. Trimming pared 6 bases from V and 5 bases from J, leaving 10 bases between. This CDR3 has 13 residues. For the CDR3, the DNA is TGTGCCAGCAGCCCTACTACGACCGGGGAGCTGTTTTTT. Its protein product is CASSPTTTGELFF.